One sample yielded the 6 T cell receptor beta chains listed below, sequenced in a study of shared clonotypes between healthy human individuals. Data came from immunoSEQ multiplex PCR; TCRdb stores just in-frame clones and leaves some out. The sample holds under 1 million clones, 80% to 95% seen once. Naive CD8 isolation took CD45RO-negative cells positively selected for CCR7 and excluded terminally differentiated effector memory CD45RA+ cells. The sequenced material came from naive CD8+ T cells sorted from blood. These receptors originate from a man aged 30-40 years in good health.

The chain links TRBV6-6 to TRBJ2-1; D gene ambiguous. The CDR3 has 13 residues. CDR1 and CDR2 (germline): MNHNY, SVGAGI (reference sequence). V lost 0 bases and J 9 bases, leaving 9 bases between the germline ends. CDR3 residues: CASSYSSWGEQFF. The CDR3 DNA reads TGTGCCAGCAGTTACTCTTCGTGGGGTGAGCAGTTCTTC.

The gene calls are TRBV6-5 and TRBJ1-2, with a possible D match to TRBD1 (5 bases). This CDR3 has 14 residues. Trimming took off 8 bases at V and 0 bases at J, with 13 bases between the two ends. Germline V gives CDR1 MNHEY, CDR2 SVGAGI. The CDR3 bases are TGTGCCAGCGGAAAGACAGTGCCTAACTATGGCTACACCTTC. Its translation: CASGKTVPNYGYTF.

V usage is TRBV19 and J usage is TRBJ1-2, with D possibly being TRBD1 (5 bases). The CDR3 contains 14 residues. Germline lookup yields CDR1 LNHDA and CDR2 SQIVND (reference sequence). V shed 3 bases and J shed 3 bases, with 11 bases lying between them. CDR3 nucleotides: TGTGCCAGTAGTATTCAGCTCAGGGACTATGGCTACACCTTC. Its protein product is CASSIQLRDYGYTF. The variable domain in full, completed from reference TRBV19 and TRBJ1-2, reads DGGITQSPKYLFRKEGQNVTLSCEQNLNHDAMYWYRQDPGQGLRLIYYSQIVNDFQKGDIAEGYSVSREKKESFPLTVTSAQKNPTAFYLCASSIQLRDYGYTFGSGTRLTVV.

Comment on this clone: Other DNA variants within this sample encode the same CDR3. The chain employs TRBV7-9 and TRBJ1-5; a weak D match, TRBD1 (5 bases). CDR3 length: 12 amino acids. V was cut by 3 bases and J by 7 bases, with 7 bases left in between. Germline V gene lookup returns CDR1 SEHNR and CDR2 FQNEAQ (reference sequence). CDR3 loop: CASSLGDQPQHF. The DNA of the CDR3 is TGTGCCAGCAGCTTGGGGGACCAGCCCCAGCATTTT.

This clone has a single count. The chain has TRBV7-9 and TRBJ2-7, with D perhaps matching TRBD1 (6 bases). Germline loops: CDR1 SEHNR, CDR2 FQNEAQ (reference sequence). The ends were cut back, 5 bases at V and 0 bases at J, with 8 bases in the middle. The CDR3 contains 13 residues. This chain's CDR3 is CASSHRDSYEQYF. In DNA form, the CDR3 reads TGTGCCAGCAGCCACAGGGACTCCTACGAGCAGTACTTC.

This clone was seen a single time. V usage is TRBV7-9 and J usage is TRBJ1-1; 9 bases are a match to TRBD1. The CDR3 is 15 amino acids. V trimming: 5 bases; J trimming: 1 base; junction bases outside the gene matches: 5. Germline values: CDR1 SEHNR, CDR2 FQNEAQ (reference sequence). The CDR3 sequence: CASSPGQGSNTEAFF. The CDR3 nucleotides read TGTGCCAGCAGCCCCGGACAGGGGTCGAACACTGAAGCTTTCTTT.